A single sample gave rise to the 3 T cell receptor beta chains below, sequenced in a study of T cells after posttransplantation cyclophosphamide. Method: immunoSEQ multiplex PCR; TCRdb's copy keeps in-frame clones and lacks some. This sample carries 3,000 or so clones and no singletons, and under 11% goes to the top ten. A marrow graft followed busulfan-fludarabine conditioning, with cyclophosphamide on days +3 and +4. The starting material was PBMCs, obtained after allogeneic stem cell transplant with posttransplant cyclophosphamide. All receptors come from a male patient between 60 and 69 years old who received an allogeneic stem cell transplant from a related donor and was CMV-positive. Some T cells may be the graft donor's.

By proportion, this clone is medium-sized. This CDR3 is CASSTARPGNQPQHF. The CDR3 nucleotides are TGTGCCAGCAGTACCGCCAGGCCTGGCAATCAGCCCCAGCATTTT. The chain is built from TRBV28 and TRBJ1-5; D remains unclear. Germline CDR1 and CDR2: MDHEN and SYDVKM. The CDR3 runs 15 residues. V gave up 5 bases and J gave up 2 bases, with 13 bases separating them.

By share, this clone ranks as medium-sized. The chain uses TRBV11-3 and TRBJ2-1; 10 bases align to TRBD2. The CDR3 has 15 residues. With 4 bases clipped from V and 2 bases from J, the junction kept 2 bases outside the gene matches. Germline V gives CDR1 SGHNT, CDR2 YENEEA. The CDR3 DNA follows: TGTGCCAGCAGCTCAGCGGGGGGGCCCTACAATGAGCAGTTCTTC. Protein sequence: CASSSAGGPYNEQFF.

This clone is medium-sized. The gene calls are TRBV5-1 and TRBJ1-2, with D hard to call. The CDR3 length is 13 residues. The V gene lost 2 bases and the J gene lost 8 bases, with 13 bases spanning the gap. The germline V gene encodes CDR1 SGHRS and CDR2 YFSETQ. The CDR3 here is CASSFGSVGGYTF. The DNA for the CDR3 is TGCGCCAGCAGCTTTGGCAGCGTCGGAGGCTACACCTTC. Complete variable domain (other parts from reference TRBV5-1 and TRBJ1-2): KAGVTQTPRYLIKTRGQQVTLSCSPISGHRSVSWYQQTPGQGLQFLFEYFSETQRNKGNFPGRFSGRQFSNSRSEMNVSTLELGDSALYLCASSFGSVGGYTFGSGTRLTVV.